A selection of T cell receptor beta chains follows, all from one sample in a study of blood T cell repertoires in COVID-19. Using immunoSEQ multiplex PCR, the repertoire was profiled, and TCRdb retains in-frame clones only, with some absent. The sample lists 250,000 to 300,000 clones, about nine tenths occurring once. The specimen sequenced was peripheral blood. The receptors were gathered from a woman aged 30 to 39 with COVID-19, enrolled during active disease. CDR3s include the opening cysteine and the closing phenylalanine or tryptophan.

len: 14; j_gene: TRBJ2-5; v_gene: TRBV7-8; CDR3aa: CASSRGQAQETQYF
len: 17; j_gene: TRBJ2-1; v_gene: TRBV11-2; CDR3aa: CASSFGTSGLLYNEQFF
len: 15; j_gene: TRBJ2-7; v_gene: TRBV7-2; CDR3aa: CASSLRGSSPYEQYF
len: 18; j_gene: TRBJ2-7; v_gene: TRBV7-8; CDR3aa: CASSLGGLAGALSYEQYF
len: 15; j_gene: TRBJ1-2; v_gene: TRBV4-3; CDR3aa: CASSQDSGRGYGYTF
len: 12; j_gene: TRBJ2-7; v_gene: TRBV30; CDR3aa: CALRNRVYEQYF
len: 14; j_gene: TRBJ1-4; v_gene: TRBV10-2; CDR3aa: CASKIGTGVEKLFF
len: 14; j_gene: TRBJ2-7; v_gene: TRBV27; CDR3aa: CASRRVAGAYEQYF
len: 17; j_gene: TRBJ2-1; v_gene: TRBV6-1; CDR3aa: CASSVTSGRGGYNEQFF
len: 16; j_gene: TRBJ2-3; v_gene: TRBV6-5; CDR3aa: CASSYGTGAITDTQYF
len: 15; j_gene: TRBJ2-3; v_gene: TRBV7-2; CDR3aa: CASSAVAGVTDTQYF
len: 15; j_gene: TRBJ1-1; v_gene: TRBV6-5; CDR3aa: CASSYSSGRPLEAFF
len: 14; j_gene: TRBJ2-7; v_gene: TRBV4-2; CDR3aa: CASSQLQGRYEQYF
len: 14; j_gene: TRBJ2-3; v_gene: TRBV14; CDR3aa: CASSPSGLGDTQYF
len: 16; j_gene: TRBJ2-2; v_gene: TRBV9; CDR3aa: CASSIRTASNTGELFF